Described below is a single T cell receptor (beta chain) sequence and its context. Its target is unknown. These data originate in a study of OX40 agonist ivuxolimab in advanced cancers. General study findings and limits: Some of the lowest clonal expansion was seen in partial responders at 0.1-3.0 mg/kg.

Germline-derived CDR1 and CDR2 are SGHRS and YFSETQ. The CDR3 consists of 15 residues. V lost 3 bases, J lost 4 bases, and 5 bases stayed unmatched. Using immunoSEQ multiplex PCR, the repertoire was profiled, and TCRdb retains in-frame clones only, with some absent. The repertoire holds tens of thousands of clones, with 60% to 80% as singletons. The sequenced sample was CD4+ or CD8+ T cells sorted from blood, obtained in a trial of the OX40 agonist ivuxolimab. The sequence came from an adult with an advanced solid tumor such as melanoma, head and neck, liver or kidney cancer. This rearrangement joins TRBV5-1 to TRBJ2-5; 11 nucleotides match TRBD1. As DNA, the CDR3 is TGCGCCAGCAGCTCTCGGACAGGGGGCGGAGAGACCCAGTACTTC. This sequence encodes CASSSRTGGGETQYF.